Listed below are T cell receptor beta chains from one sample, sequenced in a study of Ad26.COV2.S vaccination and SARS-CoV-2 variants. Sequencing was performed with immunoSEQ multiplex PCR; in TCRdb, only in-frame clones are kept and a portion is missing. Of a few hundred thousand clones listed, 80% to 95% are singletons. The input for sequencing was peripheral blood, taken in a trial of Ad26.COV2.S vaccine versus placebo. Every receptor here comes from a person aged 18-65 years who received the Ad26.COV2.S COVID-19 vaccine or a placebo. CDR3s include the opening cysteine and the closing phenylalanine or tryptophan. A D gene is named only where the DNA matches it firmly. Some rows mark clone size as missing; the rest say once, few, many or name a class of expanded clone.

>-|TRBV6-6|-|TRBJ2-3
CASSYPGDTQYF
TGTGCCAGCAGTTACCCAGGAGATACGCAGTATTTT
>-|TRBV3-1/TRBV3-2|-|TRBJ1-5
CASSPSTGTLSNQPQHF
TGTGCCAGCAGCCCTAGTACCGGGACACTTAGCAATCAGCCCCAGCATTTT
>-|TRBV19|-|TRBJ1-6
CASSIAPNSPLHF
TGTGCCAGTAGTATAGCTCCTAATTCACCCCTCCACTTT
>-|TRBV10-3|-|TRBJ1-5
CAISESGGRNQPQHF
TGTGCCATCAGTGAGTCGGGGGGGAGAAATCAGCCCCAGCATTTT
>-|TRBV5-1|-|TRBJ1-1
CASSLAPSGATGEAFF
TGCGCCAGCAGCTTGGCCCCGTCAGGAGCGACGGGTGAAGCTTTCTTT
>-|TRBV12-5|-|TRBJ1-1
CASGLVWSGGTEAFF
TGTGCTAGTGGTTTGGTATGGAGCGGGGGCACTGAAGCTTTCTTT
>-|TRBV19|TRBD1|TRBJ2-7
CASSGGQSYEQYF
TGTGCCAGTAGTGGGGGACAGTCCTACGAGCAGTACTTC
>-|TRBV14|-|TRBJ1-1
CASSQEFGGTEAFF
TGTGCCAGCAGCCAAGAATTCGGGGGCACTGAAGCTTTCTTT
>-|TRBV27|-|TRBJ1-2
CASSSIGRSYGYTF
TGTGCCAGCAGTTCGATTGGCAGGAGCTATGGCTACACCTTC
>-|TRBV2|-|TRBJ1-4
CASAPGPTNEKLFF
TGTGCCAGCGCTCCGGGCCCAACTAATGAAAAACTGTTTTTT
>-|TRBV12-5|-|TRBJ1-5
CASGPPGAQPQHF
TGTGCTAGTGGTCCCCCCGGAGCTCAGCCCCAGCATTTT
>-|TRBV7-2|-|TRBJ2-7
CASSDDLPYYEQYF
TGTGCCAGCAGCGATGACCTACCGTACTACGAGCAGTACTTC
>-|TRBV6-6|-|TRBJ2-1
CASSYSSAAYNEQFF
TGTGCCAGCAGTTACTCATCCGCAGCATACAATGAGCAGTTCTTC
>-|TRBV11-2|-|TRBJ1-5
CASSLVAGQQPQHF
TGTGCCAGCAGCTTAGTGGCGGGGCAGCAGCCCCAGCATTTT
>once|TRBV13|-|TRBJ1-3
CASSLGSQSSGNTIYF
TGTGCCAGCAGCTTAGGGAGCCAGAGCTCTGGAAACACCATATATTTT
>-|TRBV7-9|TRBD1|TRBJ2-6
CASSLPGQGLSGANVLTF
TGTGCCAGCAGCTTACCGGGACAGGGTCTCTCTGGGGCCAACGTCCTGACTTTC
>-|TRBV4-1|-|TRBJ2-7
CASSQDVTGALEQYF
TGCGCCAGCAGCCAAGATGTAACTGGGGCCCTCGAGCAGTACTTC
>once|TRBV4-3|-|TRBJ2-7
CASSHGEEAYEQYF
TGCGCCAGCAGCCACGGGGAGGAGGCCTACGAGCAGTACTTC
>-|TRBV12-3/TRBV12-4|-|TRBJ1-5
CASSFSKNQPQHF
TGTGCCAGCAGTTTCTCGAAAAATCAGCCCCAGCATTTT
>-|TRBV27|TRBD1|TRBJ1-2
CASSLSNSGGAGGYTF
TGTGCCAGCAGTTTATCAAACTCAGGGGGCGCCGGTGGCTACACCTTC
>-|TRBV27|TRBD1|TRBJ1-2
CASSSPSGGGYGYTF
TGTGCCAGCAGTTCGCCCTCAGGGGGCGGCTATGGCTACACCTTC
>-|TRBV6-1|-|TRBJ2-6
CASTLSGANVLTF
TGTGCCAGCACCCTCTCTGGGGCCAACGTCCTGACTTTC
>-|TRBV4-1|-|TRBJ2-7
CASSQIGADTSYEQYF
TGCGCCAGCAGCCAAATAGGGGCAGATACCTCCTACGAGCAGTACTTC
>-|TRBV6-5|-|TRBJ2-1
CASSPQPGQPNEQFF
TGTGCCAGCAGTCCGCAACCTGGACAGCCCAATGAGCAGTTCTTC
>-|TRBV19|-|TRBJ1-2
CASSTAGEYGYTF
TGTGCCAGTAGTACCGCAGGGGAGTATGGCTACACCTTC
>-|TRBV7-6|TRBD1|TRBJ2-2
CASSTGQGVKSGELFF
TGTGCCAGCAGCACGGGACAGGGGGTTAAATCCGGGGAGCTGTTTTTT
>once|TRBV4-2|TRBD2|TRBJ2-2
CASSQGPPGLAGTGELFF
TGTGCCAGCAGCCAAGGTCCACCGGGACTAGCGGGCACCGGGGAGCTGTTTTTT
>-|TRBV7-7|-|TRBJ2-5
CASSLGVTSQETQYF
TGTGCTAGCAGCTTGGGAGTGACCTCCCAAGAGACCCAGTACTTC
>-|TRBV15|TRBD2|TRBJ2-2
CATSRDQLAGGPSTGELFF
TGTGCCACCAGCAGAGATCAATTAGCGGGGGGGCCATCCACCGGGGAGCTGTTTTTT
>once|TRBV6-5|TRBD2|TRBJ2-7
CASSYSGTIYEQYF
TGTGCCAGCAGTTACTCCGGGACTATCTACGAGCAGTACTTC
>-|TRBV11-2|-|TRBJ1-3
CASSAGISGNTIYF
TGTGCCAGCAGCGCCGGAATCTCTGGAAACACCATATATTTT
>-|TRBV21-1|-|TRBJ2-5
CASSKQLRGRYQETQYF
TGTGCCAGCAGCAAACAGTTGAGGGGAAGGTACCAAGAGACCCAGTACTTC
>-|TRBV30|-|TRBJ2-7
CAWSPGASDYEQYF
TGTGCCTGGAGCCCGGGGGCATCCGACTACGAGCAGTACTTC
>-|TRBV5-4|-|TRBJ2-7
CASSFSGQTRSYEQYF
TGTGCCAGCAGCTTCAGCGGGCAGACCCGCTCCTACGAGCAGTACTTC
>-|TRBV27|-|TRBJ2-5
CASIRGETQYF
TGTGCCAGCATCCGGGGGGAGACCCAGTACTTC
>-|TRBV18|-|TRBJ1-5
CASSPRGGGNQPQHF
TGTGCCAGCTCACCACGGGGAGGGGGCAATCAGCCCCAGCATTTT
>-|TRBV7-6|-|TRBJ1-6
CASSPLPPDLARGRYNSPLHF
TGTGCCAGCAGCCCATTACCCCCCGATTTAGCGCGGGGGAGATATAATTCACCCCTCCACTTT
>-|TRBV5-7|-|TRBJ2-7
CASSFGCGETYEQYF
TGTGCCAGCAGTTTCGGGTGCGGGGAAACCTACGAGCAGTACTTC
>once|TRBV3-1/TRBV3-2|-|TRBJ2-1
CASSQGGESSYNEQFF
TGTGCCAGCAGCCAAGGAGGGGAGAGCTCCTACAATGAGCAGTTCTTC
>-|TRBV5-1|TRBD1|TRBJ1-6
CASSPGQVNSPLHF
TGCGCCAGCAGCCCGGGACAGGTGAATTCACCCCTCCACTTT
>-|TRBV18|-|TRBJ2-2
CASSRGDLNTGELFF
TGTGCCAGCTCACGGGGAGACCTGAACACCGGGGAGCTGTTTTTT
>-|TRBV5-6|-|TRBJ1-2
CASSLRGAHGYTF
TGTGCCAGCAGCTTGAGGGGGGCACATGGCTACACCTTC